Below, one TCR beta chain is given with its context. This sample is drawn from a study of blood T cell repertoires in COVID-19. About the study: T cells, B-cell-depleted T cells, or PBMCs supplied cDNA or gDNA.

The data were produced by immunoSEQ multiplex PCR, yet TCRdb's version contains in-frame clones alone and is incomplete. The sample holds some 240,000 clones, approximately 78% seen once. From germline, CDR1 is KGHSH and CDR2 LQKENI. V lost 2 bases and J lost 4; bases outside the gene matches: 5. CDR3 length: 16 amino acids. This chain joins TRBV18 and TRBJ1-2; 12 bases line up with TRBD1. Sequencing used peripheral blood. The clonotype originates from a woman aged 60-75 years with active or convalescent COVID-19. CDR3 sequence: CASSPRGTGGVYGYTF. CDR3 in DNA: TGTGCCAGCTCACCAAGAGGGACAGGGGGCGTCTATGGCTACACCTTC.